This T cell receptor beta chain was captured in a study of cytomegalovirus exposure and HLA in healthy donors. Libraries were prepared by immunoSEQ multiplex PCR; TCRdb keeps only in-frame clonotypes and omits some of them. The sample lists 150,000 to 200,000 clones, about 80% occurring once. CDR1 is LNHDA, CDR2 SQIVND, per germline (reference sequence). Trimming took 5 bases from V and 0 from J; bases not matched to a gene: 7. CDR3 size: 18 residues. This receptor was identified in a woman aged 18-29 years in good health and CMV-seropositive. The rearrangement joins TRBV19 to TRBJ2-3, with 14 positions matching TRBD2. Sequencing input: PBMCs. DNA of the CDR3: TGTGCCAGTAGTGTCGGGACTAGCGGGGGCTTTAGCACAGATACGCAGTATTTT. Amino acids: CASSVGTSGGFSTDTQYF.